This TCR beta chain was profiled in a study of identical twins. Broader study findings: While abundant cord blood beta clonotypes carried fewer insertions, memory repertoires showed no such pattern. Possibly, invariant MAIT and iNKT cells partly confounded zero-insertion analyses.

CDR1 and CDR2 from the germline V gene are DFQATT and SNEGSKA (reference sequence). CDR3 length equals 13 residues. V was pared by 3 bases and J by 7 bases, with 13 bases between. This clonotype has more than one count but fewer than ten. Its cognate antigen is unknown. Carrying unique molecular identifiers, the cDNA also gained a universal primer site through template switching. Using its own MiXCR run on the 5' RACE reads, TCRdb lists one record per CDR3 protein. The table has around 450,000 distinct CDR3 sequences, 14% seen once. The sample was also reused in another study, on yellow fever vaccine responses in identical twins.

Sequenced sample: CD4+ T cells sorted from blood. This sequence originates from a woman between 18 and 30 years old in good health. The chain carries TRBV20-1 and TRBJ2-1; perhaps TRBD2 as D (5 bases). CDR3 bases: TGCAGTGCTAGCTTCGGGGTCGGTAATGAGCAGTTCTTC. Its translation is CSASFGVGNEQFF.